This TCR beta chain was identified in a study of cytomegalovirus exposure and HLA in healthy donors. PCR used 60 Vbeta primers and 13 Jbeta primers. Profiled with immunoSEQ multiplex PCR; TCRdb holds only in-frame clones, not every one. The table for this sample gives more than 110,000 clones. Between the trimmed V and J ends, which lost 5 bases and 5 bases, there was a span of 6 bases. The germline CDR1 and CDR2 sequences are SGHTA and FQGNSA. The CDR3 consists of 11 residues. Study outcomes and limitations: Several of the most significant clusters appeared linked to common viral pathogens, based on a later analysis.

About this clone: Its antigen is still unknown. The identical CDR3 is also encoded by other nucleotide sequences in the sample.

The chain recombines TRBV7-2 with TRBJ2-5, with D perhaps matching TRBD2 (6 bases). The receptor was derived from a middle-aged man in good health and CMV-seronegative. The material sequenced was PBMCs. The CDR3 nucleotides are TGTGCCAGCAGCCGGGGGGAGACCCAGTACTTC. It encodes CASSRGETQYF.